Listed here are 17 T cell receptor beta chains from one sample, sequenced in a study of shared clonotypes between healthy human individuals. The naive CD8 subset, CD45RO-negative cells positively selected for CCR7, excluded terminally differentiated effector memory CD45RA+ cells. Using immunoSEQ multiplex PCR, the repertoire was profiled, and TCRdb retains in-frame clones only, with some absent. The data contain 2 million to 2.5 million clones, approximately 94% of them singletons. Sequenced material: naive CD8+ T cells sorted from blood. These TCRs come from a man younger than 35 in good health.

The chain has TRBV7-9 and TRBJ2-3; a weak D match, TRBD2 (6 bases). From germline, CDR1 is SEHNR and CDR2 FQNEAQ (reference sequence). V was pared by 8 bases and J by 4 bases, with 16 bases between. This CDR3 spans 14 amino acids. CDR3 nucleotide sequence: TGTGCCAGCGGGGAGGTTGCGGGGCCAGATACGCAGTATTTT. Its protein is CASGEVAGPDTQYF.

The chain links TRBV11-3 to TRBJ2-1; D is perhaps TRBD1 or TRBD2 (6 bases each). Germline V gives CDR1 SGHNT, CDR2 YENEEA. Trimming pared 1 base from V and 8 bases from J, leaving 15 bases between. This CDR3 is built from 15 residues. CDR3 region: CASSLGRGALDEQFF. The CDR3 DNA reads TGTGCCAGCAGCTTAGGTAGGGGGGCCCTCGATGAGCAGTTCTTC.

The rearrangement uses TRBV7-8 and TRBJ2-3; no firm D call. Germline V gene data show CDR1 as SGHVS and CDR2 as FQNEAQ. The CDR3 has 15 amino acids. V lost 1 base and J 6 bases, leaving 14 bases between the germline ends. The CDR3 spells CASSLGPGWPDTQYF. CDR3 DNA sequence: TGTGCCAGCAGCTTAGGGCCTGGATGGCCGGATACGCAGTATTTT.

The rearrangement uses TRBV28 and TRBJ1-2, with 9 bases matching TRBD1. V was clipped by 6 bases and J by 4 bases; unmatched bases: 6. The CDR3 extends over 14 amino acids. CDR1 and CDR2 from the germline V gene are MDHEN and SYDVKM. CDR3: CASRVPGQGYGYTF. CDR3 DNA sequence: TGTGCCAGCAGGGTACCGGGACAGGGCTATGGCTACACCTTC.

This rearrangement joins TRBV27 to TRBJ2-7; 8 bases agree with TRBD1. This CDR3 has 17 residues. Per the germline V gene, CDR1 is MNHEY and CDR2 is SMNVEV (reference sequence). V shed 3 bases and J 4 bases; nucleotides not matched to a gene: 14. CDR3 sequence reads: CASSFLFTGGRGYEQYF. The CDR3 bases are TGTGCCAGCAGTTTCCTATTCACAGGGGGAAGAGGGTACGAGCAGTACTTC.

V gene TRBV6-4 combines with J gene TRBJ2-1, with 8 positions matching TRBD2. The CDR3 sequence is 19 residues long. Unmatched junction bases numbered 21, after V lost 3 bases and J lost 8 bases. Germline assignment: CDR1 MRHNA and CDR2 SNTAGT. The CDR3 region has the DNA TGTGCCAGCAGTGAAGTGGCCAGACTCCCGGGAGGGCCAGGTTATGAGCAGTTCTTC. Translation: CASSEVARLPGGPGYEQFF.

The chain combines TRBV19 with TRBJ2-3; 12 positions match TRBD2. Germline V gives CDR1 LNHDA, CDR2 SQIVND (reference sequence). V trimming: 8 bases; J trimming: 5 bases; junction bases outside the gene matches: 11. The CDR3 consists of 16 residues. The CDR3 here is CASQSRLAGEGDTQYF. In nucleotides, the CDR3 is TGTGCCAGTCAATCGCGACTAGCGGGAGAGGGAGATACGCAGTATTTT.

This clone has a single count. The rearrangement links TRBV9 to TRBJ2-3, with D perhaps matching TRBD2 (6 bases). V was pared by 3 bases and J by 0 bases, with 11 bases between. Germline V gene lookup returns CDR1 SGDLS and CDR2 YYNGEE. This CDR3 region has 15 residues. In DNA, the CDR3 is TGTGCCAGCAGCGAATCGGGACTGAGCACAGATACGCAGTATTTT. Amino acids: CASSESGLSTDTQYF.

This clone was detected once. The chain joins TRBV25-1 to TRBJ1-1; D gene uncertain. V was shortened by 3 bases and J by 4 bases, with 9 bases between the two germline ends. The germline gives CDR1 MGHDK, CDR2 SYGVNS. The CDR3 contains 13 residues. In nucleotides, the CDR3 is TGTGCCAGCAGTGAGTTACCCGGCACTGAAGCTTTCTTT. Residues: CASSELPGTEAFF. The entire variable domain, with the rest obtained from reference TRBV25-1 and TRBJ1-1, is as follows: EADIYQTPRYLVIGTGKKITLECSQTMGHDKMYWYQQDPGMELHLIHYSYGVNSTEKGDLSSESTVSRIRTEHFPLTLESARPSHTSQYLCASSELPGTEAFFGQGTRLTVV.

V gene TRBV6-6 combines with J gene TRBJ2-1; either TRBD1 or TRBD2 may fit D (5 bases each). The CDR3 spans 12 residues. In germline, CDR1 is MNHNY, CDR2 SVGAGI (reference sequence). V was clipped by 5 bases and J by 8 bases, with 10 bases between them. The CDR3 region has the DNA TGTGCCAGCAGTGAGCAGGGAGATGAGCAGTTCTTC. It encodes CASSEQGDEQFF.

The chain joins TRBV5-4 to TRBJ1-5, with 7 bases aligning to TRBD1. V lost 3 bases and J lost 3; bases outside the gene matches: 18. Germline V gene data show CDR1 as SGHNT and CDR2 as YYREEE (reference sequence). CDR3 length equals 19 residues. CDR3 amino acids: CASSYGGEGGWGVNQPQHF. In DNA form, the CDR3 reads TGTGCCAGCAGCTATGGCGGTGAAGGGGGCTGGGGAGTCAATCAGCCCCAGCATTTT.

Note on this clone: Other nucleotide sequences in the sample specify the same CDR3. The DNA of the CDR3 is TGTGCCAGCAGTTACCGGGACTCCCAAGAGACCCAGTACTTC. This codes for CASSYRDSQETQYF. The chain uses TRBV27 and TRBJ2-5, with a weak D call TRBD2 (6 bases). This CDR3 is 14 amino acids long. CDR1 and CDR2 (germline): MNHEY, SMNVEV (reference sequence). V was cut by 4 bases and J by 1 base, with 10 bases left in between.

The chain uses TRBV13 and TRBJ2-5; 11 bases map to TRBD2. The CDR3 covers 14 residues. After removal of 8 bases from V and 2 bases from J, the junction contained 4 bases not matched to a gene. CDR1 is PRHDT, CDR2 FYEKMQ, per germline (reference sequence). For the CDR3, the DNA is TGTGCCAGCGGGCTAGCGGGGGGTCAAGAGACCCAGTACTTC. Protein sequence: CASGLAGGQETQYF. Supplemented by reference TRBV13 and TRBJ2-5, the full variable domain reads AAGVIQSPRHLIKEKRETATLKCYPIPRHDTVYWYQQGPGQDPQFLISFYEKMQSDKGSIPDRFSAQQFSDYHSELNMSSLELGDSALYFCASGLAGGQETQYFGPGTRLLVL.

The rearrangement uses TRBV27 and TRBJ2-7, with D tentatively TRBD1 (6 bases). This CDR3 contains 14 residues. Trimming shortened V by 11 bases and J by 0 bases, and 17 bases separated the two germline ends. Looked up from germline, CDR1 is MNHEY and CDR2 is SMNVEV (reference sequence). The CDR3 nucleotides are TGTGCCTCCGCTATCAGGGGAACCTCCTACGAGCAGTACTTC. Its protein product is CASAIRGTSYEQYF.

The chain couples TRBV12-5 to TRBJ2-7; 8 bases fit TRBD1. J lost 4 bases, V lost 4 bases, and 9 bases had no gene match. CDR1 is LGHNT and CDR2 is FRNRAP in the germline V gene. The CDR3 extends over 15 amino acids. The CDR3 DNA is TGTGCTAGTGGTTCCCCCGGGACAGGTAAATACGAGCAGTACTTC. This translates into CASGSPGTGKYEQYF.

This clone was picked up one time. The rearrangement joins TRBV11-2 to TRBJ2-1; no firm D call. The length of the CDR3 is 16 residues. V dropped 1 base and J dropped 0 bases, with 10 bases sitting between them. Per germline, CDR1 SGHAT and CDR2 FQNNGV. In DNA, the CDR3 is TGTGCCAGCAGCTTAGTTTGGGTGAGCTCCTACAATGAGCAGTTCTTC. It is translated as CASSLVWVSSYNEQFF.

This clone appeared a single time. V is TRBV5-6 and J is TRBJ2-1; D is tentatively TRBD1 or TRBD2 (6 bases each). V was shortened by 3 bases and J by 8 bases, with 15 bases between the two germline ends. The CDR3 loop spans 14 amino acids. Germline V gene data show CDR1 as SGHDT and CDR2 as YYEEEE. The CDR3 nucleotides are TGTGCCAGCAGCTCAGAGGGGGGCCCCCATGAGCAGTTCTTC. Its translation is CASSSEGGPHEQFF.